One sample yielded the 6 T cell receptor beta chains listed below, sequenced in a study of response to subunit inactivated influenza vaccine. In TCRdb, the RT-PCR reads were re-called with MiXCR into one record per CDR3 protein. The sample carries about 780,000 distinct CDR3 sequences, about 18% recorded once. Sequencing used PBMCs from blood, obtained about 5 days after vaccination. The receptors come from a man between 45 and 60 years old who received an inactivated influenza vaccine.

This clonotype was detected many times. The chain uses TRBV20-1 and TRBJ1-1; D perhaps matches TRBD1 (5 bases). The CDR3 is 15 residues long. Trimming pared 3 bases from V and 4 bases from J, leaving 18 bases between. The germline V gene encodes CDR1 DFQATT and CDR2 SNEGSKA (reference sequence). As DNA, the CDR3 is TGCAGTGCTAGGAGGGGAGGAGGGGCAGGCACTGAAGCTTTCTTT. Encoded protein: CSARRGGGAGTEAFF.

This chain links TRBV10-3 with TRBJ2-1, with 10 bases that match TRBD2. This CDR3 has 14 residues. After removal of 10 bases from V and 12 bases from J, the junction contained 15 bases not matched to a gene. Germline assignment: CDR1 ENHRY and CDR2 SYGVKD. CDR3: CATNEGLAGGLQFF. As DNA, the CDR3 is TGTGCCACCAATGAGGGCTTAGCGGGAGGACTGCAGTTCTTC.

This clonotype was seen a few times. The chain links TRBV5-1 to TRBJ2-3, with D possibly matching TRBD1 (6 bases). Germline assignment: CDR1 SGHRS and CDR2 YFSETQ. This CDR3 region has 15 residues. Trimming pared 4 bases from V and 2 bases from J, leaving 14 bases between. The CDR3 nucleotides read TGCGCCAGCAGCCTCCGGGACATCCTCACAGATACGCAGTATTTT. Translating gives CASSLRDILTDTQYF.

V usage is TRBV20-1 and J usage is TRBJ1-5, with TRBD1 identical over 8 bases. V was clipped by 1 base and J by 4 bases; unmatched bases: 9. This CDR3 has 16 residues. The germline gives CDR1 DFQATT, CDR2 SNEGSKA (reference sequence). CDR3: CSARGSRTGGNQPQHF. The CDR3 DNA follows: TGCAGTGCTAGAGGTAGCCGCACAGGGGGAAATCAGCCCCAGCATTTT.

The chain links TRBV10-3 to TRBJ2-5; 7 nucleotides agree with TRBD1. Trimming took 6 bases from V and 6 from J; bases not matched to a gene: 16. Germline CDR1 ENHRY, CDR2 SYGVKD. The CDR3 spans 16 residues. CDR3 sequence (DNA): TGTGCCATCAGCAAGAACAAACAGGGGTTTAGACAGACCCAGTACTTC. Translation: CAISKNKQGFRQTQYF.

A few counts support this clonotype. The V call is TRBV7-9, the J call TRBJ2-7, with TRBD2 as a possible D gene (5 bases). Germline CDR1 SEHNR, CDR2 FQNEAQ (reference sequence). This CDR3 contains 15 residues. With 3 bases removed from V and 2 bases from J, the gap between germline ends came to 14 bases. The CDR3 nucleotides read TGTGCCAGCAGCTTTCCCAGCGGACCTGCCTACGAGCAGTACTTC. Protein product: CASSFPSGPAYEQYF.